A selection of T cell receptor beta chains follows, all from one sample in a study of technical replicates of blood from a handful of donors. Libraries were prepared by immunoSEQ multiplex PCR; TCRdb keeps only in-frame clonotypes and omits some of them. The profile covers tens of thousands of clones, with approximately 88% appearing a single time and 4.6% taken by the ten largest. Sample: PBMCs. These receptors came from a human donor in good health. Some clones in this sample may be carry-over from other donors' samples. The CDR3 runs from the conserved cysteine through the conserved F or W. A D gene is named only where the DNA matches it firmly.

d_call j_call v_call cdr3_aa cdr3_nt
TRBD1 TRBJ1-1 TRBV28 CASSSGGTGGTEAFF TGTGCCAGCAGTTCCGGGGGGACAGGTGGGACTGAAGCTTTCTTT
TRBD2 TRBJ2-3 TRBV7-2 CASQSLAVTSTDTQYF TGTGCCAGCCAGTCCCTAGCGGTAACTAGCACAGATACGCAGTATTTT
TRBD1 TRBJ1-1 TRBV11-1 CASSLQGADTEAFF TGTGCCAGCAGCTTACAGGGGGCGGACACTGAAGCTTTCTTT
TRBD1 TRBJ2-4 TRBV18 CASSPGQGAAKNIQYF TGTGCCAGCTCACCAGGACAGGGGGCGGCCAAAAACATTCAGTACTTC
TRBD1 TRBJ2-1 TRBV6-4 CASSDSPGQERGEQFF TGTGCCAGCAGTGACTCACCGGGACAGGAGAGAGGTGAGCAGTTCTTC
. TRBJ2-7 TRBV4-1 CASSQGLDEQYF TGCGCCAGCAGCCAAGGTCTCGACGAGCAGTACTTC
TRBD1 TRBJ1-5 TRBV7-2 CASSLDRANQPQHF TGTGCCAGCAGCTTGGACAGGGCGAATCAGCCCCAGCATTTT
. TRBJ2-3 TRBV11-2 CASSSLVTDTQYF TGTGCCAGCAGCTCCCTTGTAACAGATACGCAGTATTTT
TRBD2 TRBJ2-7 TRBV2 CASLAEGMYEQYF TGTGCCAGCCTAGCGGAAGGAATGTACGAGCAGTACTTC
TRBD2 TRBJ2-1 TRBV11-3 CASSLVAGGYNEQFF TGTGCCAGCAGCTTAGTGGCGGGGGGGTACAATGAGCAGTTCTTC
. TRBJ1-5 TRBV7-2 CASEPGGGSNQPQHF TGTGCCAGCGAACCGGGGGGCGGTAGCAATCAGCCCCAGCATTTT
TRBD1 TRBJ1-2 TRBV5-1 CASRLDTGGYGYTF TGCGCCAGTCGGCTGGACACAGGGGGCTATGGCTACACCTTC
. TRBJ2-5 TRBV7-7 CASSLVAGKETQYF TGTGCCAGCAGCTTAGTGGCGGGGAAAGAGACCCAGTACTTC